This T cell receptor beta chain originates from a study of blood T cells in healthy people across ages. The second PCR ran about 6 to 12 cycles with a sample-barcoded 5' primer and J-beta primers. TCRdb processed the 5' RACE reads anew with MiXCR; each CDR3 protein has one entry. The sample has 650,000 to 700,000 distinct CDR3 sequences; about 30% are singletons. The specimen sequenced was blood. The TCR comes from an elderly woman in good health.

DNA of the CDR3: TGTGCCAGCAGTTTATTGGCAGGCAATGGGCCCCAGCATTTT. This encodes CASSLLAGNGPQHF. This chain connects TRBV28 to TRBJ1-5; D not certain. This CDR3 contains 14 residues. Trimming cost V 1 base and J 9 bases, with 13 bases left between them. Germline V lookup: CDR1 MDHEN, CDR2 SYDVKM. Using reference TRBV28 and TRBJ1-5 for the parts outside the CDR3, the full variable domain is DVKVTQSSRYLVKRTGEKVFLECVQDMDHENMFWYRQDPGLGLRLIYFSYDVKMKEKGDIPEGYSVSREKKERFSLILESASTNQTSMYLCASSLLAGNGPQHFGDGTRLSIL.